Listed below are T cell receptor beta chains from one sample, sequenced in a study of spatial heterogeneity in lung cancer. TCRdb reanalysed the 5' RACE reads using MiXCR and keeps one entry per CDR3 protein. The table includes roughly 1,500 distinct CDR3 sequences, around 20% detected once. The starting material was lung tumor tissue, obtained at surgery. These receptors originate from a male donor with early-stage non-small cell lung cancer. The CDR3 runs from the conserved cysteine through the conserved F or W. Each record gives: CDR3 length, D gene, J gene, clone size, V gene, CDR3 protein, CDR3 DNA. D genes are given only for firm matches. Clone size is shown for a subset of rows, as once, few, many or a class of expanded clone.

CDR3 length: 14
D gene: TRBD1
J gene: TRBJ2-4
clone size: medium-sized
V gene: TRBV5-4
CDR3 protein: CASSSTGGGNIQYF
CDR3 DNA: TGTGCCAGCAGCTCGACAGGGGGCGGAAACATTCAGTACTTC

CDR3 length: 15
D gene: TRBD2
J gene: TRBJ2-7
clone size: many
V gene: TRBV7-2
CDR3 protein: CASSFLAGDTYEQYF
CDR3 DNA: TGTGCCAGCAGCTTCTTAGCGGGGGACACCTACGAGCAGTACTTC

CDR3 length: 15
D gene: TRBD2
J gene: TRBJ2-1
clone size: medium-sized
V gene: TRBV10-3
CDR3 protein: CAISGGLAGRDEQFF
CDR3 DNA: TGTGCCATCAGTGGGGGTCTAGCGGGTAGGGATGAGCAGTTCTTC

CDR3 length: 17
D gene: NA
J gene: TRBJ2-6
clone size: many
V gene: TRBV28
CDR3 protein: CASKLRPTGAGANVLTF
CDR3 DNA: TGTGCCAGCAAGCTCCGGCCAACGGGGGCTGGGGCCAACGTCCTGACTTTC

CDR3 length: 14
D gene: TRBD2
J gene: TRBJ2-1
clone size: medium-sized
V gene: TRBV6-1
CDR3 protein: CATYSGGSYNEQFF
CDR3 DNA: TGTGCCACCTATAGCGGGGGCTCCTACAATGAGCAGTTCTTC

CDR3 length: 15
D gene: NA
J gene: TRBJ2-6
clone size: medium-sized
V gene: TRBV10-3
CDR3 protein: CAISEGGDGANVLTF
CDR3 DNA: TGTGCCATCAGTGAGGGGGGCGACGGGGCCAACGTCCTGACTTTC

CDR3 length: 15
D gene: NA
J gene: TRBJ1-6
clone size: medium-sized
V gene: TRBV2
CDR3 protein: CASSEDRTYNSPLHF
CDR3 DNA: TGTGCCAGCAGTGAAGACCGGACCTATAATTCACCCCTCCACTTT

CDR3 length: 15
D gene: NA
J gene: TRBJ2-1
clone size: medium-sized
V gene: TRBV19
CDR3 protein: CASSPTGEAYNEQFF
CDR3 DNA: TGTGCCAGTAGTCCCACAGGGGAGGCATACAATGAGCAGTTCTTC

CDR3 length: 16
D gene: TRBD2
J gene: TRBJ2-1
clone size: NA
V gene: TRBV7-9
CDR3 protein: CASSLASSGIYNEQFF
CDR3 DNA: TGTGCCAGCAGCTTAGCTAGTAGCGGGATCTACAATGAGCAGTTCTTC

CDR3 length: 14
D gene: NA
J gene: TRBJ1-1
clone size: medium-sized
V gene: TRBV3-1
CDR3 protein: CASSQEGLVTEAFF
CDR3 DNA: TGTGCCAGCAGCCAAGAAGGGTTAGTCACTGAAGCTTTCTTT

CDR3 length: 11
D gene: NA
J gene: TRBJ2-1
clone size: NA
V gene: TRBV28
CDR3 protein: CASSLRGEQFF
CDR3 DNA: TGTGCCAGCAGTTTGCGGGGTGAGCAGTTCTTC

CDR3 length: 13
D gene: NA
J gene: TRBJ2-3
clone size: medium-sized
V gene: TRBV11-2
CDR3 protein: CASSPPGADTQYF
CDR3 DNA: TGTGCCAGCAGCCCGCCCGGGGCAGATACGCAGTATTTT

CDR3 length: 14
D gene: NA
J gene: TRBJ1-3
clone size: NA
V gene: TRBV28
CDR3 protein: CASSLWASGNTIYF
CDR3 DNA: TGTGCCAGCAGTTTATGGGCCTCTGGAAACACCATATATTTT

CDR3 length: 13
D gene: NA
J gene: TRBJ2-1
clone size: NA
V gene: TRBV28
CDR3 protein: CASSLIVMNEQFF
CDR3 DNA: TGTGCCAGCAGTTTGATAGTAATGAATGAGCAGTTCTTC

CDR3 length: 14
D gene: TRBD1
J gene: TRBJ1-2
clone size: many
V gene: TRBV12-3/TRBV12-4
CDR3 protein: CASSSTGTGGGYTF
CDR3 DNA: TGTGCCAGCAGTTCGACCGGGACAGGGGGCGGCTACACCTTC

CDR3 length: 14
D gene: TRBD2
J gene: TRBJ2-3
clone size: medium-sized
V gene: TRBV4-2
CDR3 protein: CASSQGGGEDTQYF
CDR3 DNA: TGTGCCAGCAGCCAAGGGGGAGGGGAAGATACGCAGTATTTT

CDR3 length: 16
D gene: TRBD1
J gene: TRBJ2-2
clone size: few
V gene: TRBV5-1
CDR3 protein: CASSSQGAQNTGELFF
CDR3 DNA: TGCGCCAGCAGCTCCCAGGGGGCGCAAAACACCGGGGAGCTGTTTTTT

CDR3 length: 16
D gene: TRBD2
J gene: TRBJ2-1
clone size: medium-sized
V gene: TRBV5-4
CDR3 protein: CASSLGLAGGLNEQFF
CDR3 DNA: TGTGCCAGCAGCTTAGGACTAGCGGGGGGTCTTAATGAGCAGTTCTTC

CDR3 length: 16
D gene: TRBD2
J gene: TRBJ2-7
clone size: many
V gene: TRBV13
CDR3 protein: CASSSSGLAGVNEQYF
CDR3 DNA: TGTGCCAGCAGCAGCTCGGGACTAGCGGGAGTGAACGAGCAGTACTTC

CDR3 length: 17
D gene: NA
J gene: TRBJ1-6
clone size: NA
V gene: TRBV7-9
CDR3 protein: CASSSHDRDGGFSPLHF
CDR3 DNA: TGTGCCAGCAGTTCTCACGACCGGGACGGAGGATTCTCACCCCTCCACTTT

CDR3 length: 16
D gene: TRBD2
J gene: TRBJ2-2
clone size: medium-sized
V gene: TRBV10-2
CDR3 protein: CASSVGAGGSPGELFF
CDR3 DNA: TGCGCCAGCAGTGTAGGAGCGGGGGGATCCCCCGGGGAGCTGTTTTTT

CDR3 length: 12
D gene: NA
J gene: TRBJ2-3
clone size: hyperexpanded
V gene: TRBV27
CDR3 protein: CASSYAGNTQYF
CDR3 DNA: TGTGCCAGCAGTTACGCCGGGAATACGCAGTATTTT

CDR3 length: 12
D gene: NA
J gene: TRBJ1-1
clone size: many
V gene: TRBV19
CDR3 protein: CASSIGNTEAFF
CDR3 DNA: TGTGCCAGTAGTATTGGGAACACTGAAGCTTTCTTT

CDR3 length: 14
D gene: TRBD2
J gene: TRBJ2-7
clone size: medium-sized
V gene: TRBV5-1
CDR3 protein: CASNLEGRGYEQYF
CDR3 DNA: TGCGCCAGCAACCTAGAGGGGAGGGGTTACGAGCAGTACTTC

CDR3 length: 14
D gene: NA
J gene: TRBJ2-5
clone size: many
V gene: TRBV29-1
CDR3 protein: CSVGLRGPQETQYF
CDR3 DNA: TGCAGCGTTGGCCTCCGGGGCCCCCAAGAGACCCAGTACTTC

CDR3 length: 15
D gene: TRBD2
J gene: TRBJ2-1
clone size: NA
V gene: TRBV14
CDR3 protein: CASSQISGGRNEQFF
CDR3 DNA: TGTGCCAGCAGCCAAATTAGCGGGGGGCGGAATGAGCAGTTCTTC

CDR3 length: 14
D gene: TRBD1
J gene: TRBJ2-2
clone size: medium-sized
V gene: TRBV23-1
CDR3 protein: CASGRTGNTGELFF
CDR3 DNA: TGCGCCAGCGGACGGACAGGGAACACCGGGGAGCTGTTTTTT

CDR3 length: 12
D gene: TRBD1
J gene: TRBJ1-2
clone size: few
V gene: TRBV10-2
CDR3 protein: CASKTGLAGYTF
CDR3 DNA: TGCGCCAGCAAGACAGGGCTGGCCGGCTACACCTTC

CDR3 length: 14
D gene: TRBD1
J gene: TRBJ1-2
clone size: many
V gene: TRBV5-6
CDR3 protein: CASSLRTGMYGYTF
CDR3 DNA: TGTGCCAGCAGCTTAAGGACAGGGATGTATGGCTACACCTTC

CDR3 length: 16
D gene: TRBD1
J gene: TRBJ2-1
clone size: few
V gene: TRBV4-3
CDR3 protein: CASSQDGDSAYNEQFF
CDR3 DNA: TGCGCCAGCAGCCAAGATGGGGACAGCGCCTACAATGAGCAGTTCTTC

CDR3 length: 13
D gene: TRBD1
J gene: TRBJ1-5
clone size: medium-sized
V gene: TRBV7-8
CDR3 protein: CASSLGRGQPQHF
CDR3 DNA: TGTGCCAGCAGCTTAGGCAGGGGGCAGCCCCAGCATTTT

CDR3 length: 11
D gene: TRBD1
J gene: TRBJ2-7
clone size: medium-sized
V gene: TRBV7-2
CDR3 protein: CASSRQGEQYF
CDR3 DNA: TGTGCCAGCAGCCGACAGGGGGAGCAGTACTTC

CDR3 length: 15
D gene: TRBD2
J gene: TRBJ2-5
clone size: medium-sized
V gene: TRBV11-2
CDR3 protein: CASSPSSGVKETQYF
CDR3 DNA: TGTGCCAGCAGCCCCTCTAGCGGAGTTAAAGAGACCCAGTACTTC

CDR3 length: 14
D gene: NA
J gene: TRBJ2-5
clone size: medium-sized
V gene: TRBV30
CDR3 protein: CAWSVKGLTETQYF
CDR3 DNA: TGTGCCTGGAGTGTAAAGGGGCTAACGGAGACCCAGTACTTC

CDR3 length: 13
D gene: TRBD1
J gene: TRBJ1-1
clone size: medium-sized
V gene: TRBV29-1
CDR3 protein: CSARTGANTEAFF
CDR3 DNA: TGCAGCGCTAGGACAGGGGCGAACACTGAAGCTTTCTTT

CDR3 length: 13
D gene: NA
J gene: TRBJ2-3
clone size: NA
V gene: TRBV5-4
CDR3 protein: CASSLDSTDTQYF
CDR3 DNA: TGTGCCAGCAGCTTAGACAGCACAGATACGCAGTATTTT

CDR3 length: 14
D gene: TRBD1
J gene: TRBJ2-7
clone size: large
V gene: TRBV7-6
CDR3 protein: CASSLEGQTSGQYF
CDR3 DNA: TGTGCCAGCAGCTTAGAGGGACAGACTTCGGGGCAGTACTTC

CDR3 length: 14
D gene: TRBD2
J gene: TRBJ2-1
clone size: medium-sized
V gene: TRBV5-1
CDR3 protein: CASSLTSGSNEQFF
CDR3 DNA: TGCGCCAGCAGCTTAACTAGCGGGAGTAATGAGCAGTTCTTC

CDR3 length: 16
D gene: TRBD2
J gene: TRBJ2-3
clone size: medium-sized
V gene: TRBV7-9
CDR3 protein: CASSLSLAGDADTQYF
CDR3 DNA: TGTGCCAGCAGCTTAAGTCTAGCGGGAGACGCGGATACGCAGTATTTT

CDR3 length: 13
D gene: NA
J gene: TRBJ2-1
clone size: medium-sized
V gene: TRBV19
CDR3 protein: CASRPQGAREQFF
CDR3 DNA: TGTGCCAGTAGACCACAGGGTGCACGCGAGCAGTTCTTC

CDR3 length: 13
D gene: NA
J gene: TRBJ2-2
clone size: medium-sized
V gene: TRBV20-1
CDR3 protein: CSALGLFPGELFF
CDR3 DNA: TGCAGTGCTTTGGGACTCTTTCCCGGGGAGCTGTTTTTT

CDR3 length: 13
D gene: TRBD1
J gene: TRBJ1-6
clone size: NA
V gene: TRBV12-3/TRBV12-4
CDR3 protein: CASTGTEYSPLHF
CDR3 DNA: TGTGCCAGCACCGGGACAGAGTATTCACCCCTCCACTTT

CDR3 length: 15
D gene: NA
J gene: TRBJ2-1
clone size: many
V gene: TRBV4-1
CDR3 protein: CASGPTGSSYNEQFF
CDR3 DNA: TGCGCCAGCGGCCCGACCGGCAGCTCCTACAATGAGCAGTTCTTC

CDR3 length: 10
D gene: NA
J gene: TRBJ2-2
clone size: NA
V gene: TRBV2
CDR3 protein: CASSGGELFF
CDR3 DNA: TGTGCCAGCAGTGGAGGGGAGCTGTTTTTT

CDR3 length: 14
D gene: TRBD1
J gene: TRBJ2-3
clone size: hyperexpanded
V gene: TRBV11-2
CDR3 protein: CASRLQGGADTQYF
CDR3 DNA: TGTGCCAGCAGACTACAGGGGGGTGCAGATACGCAGTATTTT

CDR3 length: 13
D gene: TRBD2
J gene: TRBJ2-1
clone size: medium-sized
V gene: TRBV7-2
CDR3 protein: CASSTSVDNEQFF
CDR3 DNA: TGTGCCAGCAGCACTAGCGTGGACAATGAGCAGTTCTTC

CDR3 length: 13
D gene: TRBD1
J gene: TRBJ2-1
clone size: NA
V gene: TRBV29-1
CDR3 protein: CSVRDRLGNEQFF
CDR3 DNA: TGCAGCGTCCGGGACAGACTCGGTAATGAGCAGTTCTTC

CDR3 length: 17
D gene: NA
J gene: TRBJ2-6
clone size: NA
V gene: TRBV11-1
CDR3 protein: CASSLISSVSGTNVLTF
CDR3 DNA: TGTGCCAGCAGCTTAATTTCTTCGGTTTCTGGGACCAACGTCCTGACTTTC

CDR3 length: 16
D gene: TRBD1
J gene: TRBJ2-4
clone size: medium-sized
V gene: TRBV7-2
CDR3 protein: CASSRRTGGRGNIQYF
CDR3 DNA: TGTGCCAGCAGCCGCCGGACAGGGGGTCGAGGAAACATTCAGTACTTC

CDR3 length: 13
D gene: NA
J gene: TRBJ1-2
clone size: NA
V gene: TRBV7-9
CDR3 protein: CASSGRGTNGYTF
CDR3 DNA: TGTGCCAGCTCCGGACGAGGGACAAATGGCTACACCTTC

CDR3 length: 14
D gene: NA
J gene: TRBJ2-2
clone size: NA
V gene: TRBV28
CDR3 protein: CASRRRGTVGELFF
CDR3 DNA: TGTGCCAGCAGACGACGAGGGACCGTCGGGGAGCTGTTTTTT

CDR3 length: 16
D gene: TRBD2
J gene: TRBJ2-7
clone size: many
V gene: TRBV7-9
CDR3 protein: CASSLETSGRPYEQYF
CDR3 DNA: TGTGCCAGCAGCTTAGAGACTAGCGGGAGGCCCTACGAGCAGTACTTC

CDR3 length: 14
D gene: NA
J gene: TRBJ1-5
clone size: NA
V gene: TRBV10-3
CDR3 protein: CAISESRGHQPQHF
CDR3 DNA: TGTGCCATCAGTGAGTCGAGAGGTCATCAGCCCCAGCATTTT

CDR3 length: 15
D gene: NA
J gene: TRBJ2-3
clone size: few
V gene: TRBV9
CDR3 protein: CASSQGNSRTDTQYF
CDR3 DNA: TGTGCCAGCAGCCAGGGGAACAGCCGCACAGATACGCAGTATTTT

CDR3 length: 14
D gene: NA
J gene: TRBJ2-3
clone size: many
V gene: TRBV6-6
CDR3 protein: CASSYRPSTDTQYF
CDR3 DNA: TGTGCCAGCAGTTATCGCCCCAGCACAGATACGCAGTATTTT

CDR3 length: 14
D gene: TRBD1
J gene: TRBJ1-6
clone size: many
V gene: TRBV20-1
CDR3 protein: CSARQGAGDSPLHF
CDR3 DNA: TGCAGTGCTAGGCAGGGGGCTGGGGATTCACCCCTCCACTTT

CDR3 length: 15
D gene: NA
J gene: TRBJ2-7
clone size: medium-sized
V gene: TRBV10-3
CDR3 protein: CAISEAAGSSYEQYF
CDR3 DNA: TGTGCCATCAGTGAGGCGGCAGGGAGCTCCTACGAGCAGTACTTC

CDR3 length: 15
D gene: NA
J gene: TRBJ2-7
clone size: many
V gene: TRBV24-1
CDR3 protein: CATSAPGKASHEQYF
CDR3 DNA: TGTGCCACCAGTGCCCCAGGGAAGGCCTCGCACGAGCAGTACTTC

CDR3 length: 15
D gene: TRBD2
J gene: TRBJ2-3
clone size: medium-sized
V gene: TRBV18
CDR3 protein: CASSRRLAATDTQYF
CDR3 DNA: TGTGCCAGCTCACGTCGACTAGCAGCCACAGATACGCAGTATTTT